Following are 29 T cell receptor beta chains from one sample sequenced in a study of T cell clones after liver transplantation. Only in-frame clones appear in the TCRdb table, and some are missing; sequencing was by immunoSEQ multiplex PCR. The data show approximately 51,000 clones, with over 65% seen just once and less than 10% held by the top ten. The sequences come from CD4+ T cells from blood, collected around 54 months after liver transplant. The source of these receptors is a human patient who received a liver transplant. Some T cells may be transferred from the graft donor.

The rearrangement links TRBV4-2 to TRBJ1-5; D is perhaps TRBD1 (6 bases). CDR1 and CDR2 from the germline V gene are LGHNA and YNFKEQ. The CDR3 covers 16 residues. V was cut by 0 bases and J by 7 bases, with 16 bases left in between. CDR3 DNA: TGTGCCAGCAGCCAAGATCGGGGGGCAGGGAAGCAGCCCCAGCATTTT. Amino acid sequence: CASSQDRGAGKQPQHF.

This clone has a handful of counts. Other DNA sequences in the sample encode the same CDR3. The rearrangement uses TRBV30 and TRBJ2-5; TRBD1 matches at 11 bases. Losses at the gene ends were 5 bases for V and 4 bases for J; bases not matched to a gene: 0. This CDR3 contains 12 residues. Per germline, CDR1 GTSNPN and CDR2 SVGIG (reference sequence). The CDR3 DNA reads TGTGCCTGGGGGACAGGGGGAGAGACCCAGTACTTC. Translated, it gives CAWGTGGETQYF.

This clone was observed a handful of times. CDR3 sequence: CASSQDSGGHQPQHF. CDR3 bases: TGTGCCAGCAGCCAAGATTCGGGGGGCCATCAGCCCCAGCATTTT. The chain uses TRBV4-2 and TRBJ1-5, with a weak D call TRBD1 (6 bases). V dropped 0 bases and J dropped 5 bases, with 11 bases sitting between them. The CDR3 is 15 residues long. The V gene's germline CDR1 is LGHNA and CDR2 YNFKEQ.

The gene calls are TRBV5-1 and TRBJ1-3; TRBD1 might be the D (5 bases). The CDR3 sequence is 14 residues long. The V gene lost 0 bases and the J gene lost 7 bases, with 11 bases spanning the gap. The V gene's germline CDR1 is SGHRS and CDR2 YFSETQ. CDR3 bases: TGCGCCAGCAGCTTGGCCGAGGGGAGGAACACCATATATTTT. This gives the protein CASSLAEGRNTIYF.

In its sample, this clone was seen a few times. The V and J genes are TRBV2 and TRBJ2-2; 10 bases fit TRBD1. Germline CDR1 SNHLY, CDR2 FYNNEI. Trimming removed 6 bases from V and 3 bases from J; junction bases left unmatched: 4. The CDR3 contains 15 residues. As DNA, the CDR3 is TGTGCCAGCAGCGGGACAGGGGTCGACACCGGGGAGCTGTTTTTT. It encodes CASSGTGVDTGELFF.

This chain uses TRBV19 with TRBJ1-6; D is ambiguous. V was clipped by 6 bases and J by 7 bases, with 10 bases between them. CDR3 size: 13 residues. Germline V gene data show CDR1 as LNHDA and CDR2 as SQIVND (reference sequence). The CDR3 protein is CASRVALNSPLHF. CDR3 coding DNA: TGTGCCAGTAGGGTAGCGTTGAATTCACCCCTCCACTTT. Using reference TRBV19 and TRBJ1-6 for the parts outside the CDR3, the full variable domain is DGGITQSPKYLFRKEGQNVTLSCEQNLNHDAMYWYRQDPGQGLRLIYYSQIVNDFQKGDIAEGYSVSREKKESFPLTVTSAQKNPTAFYLCASRVALNSPLHFGNGTRLTVT.

The chain links TRBV15 to TRBJ1-1; D is unresolved. CDR1 is LNHNV, CDR2 YYDKDF, per germline (reference sequence). Trimming removed 3 bases at V and 0 bases at J, with 8 bases between. The length of the CDR3 is 14 residues. The CDR3 DNA sequence: TGTGCCACCAGCAGTCAGAGCATGAACACTGAAGCTTTCTTT. It codes for CATSSQSMNTEAFF.

The chain's CDR3 is CASSLGDRLVKTQYF. In DNA form, the CDR3 reads TGTGCCAGCAGCTTGGGGGACAGGCTGGTAAAGACCCAGTACTTC. This chain joins TRBV11-1 and TRBJ2-5, with 8 bases that match TRBD1. The germline gives CDR1 SGHAT, CDR2 FQDESV (reference sequence). V lost 3 bases to trimming and J lost 6 bases; unmatched junction nucleotides: 9. The CDR3 covers 15 residues.

This clone was seen only once. The chain employs TRBV7-9 and TRBJ1-1, with D unresolved. The V and J ends lost 1 base and 1 base respectively, with 7 bases between them. The CDR3 sequence is 14 residues long. CDR1 is SEHNR, CDR2 FQNEAQ, per germline (reference sequence). The CDR3: CASSLELRNTEAFF. CDR3 bases: TGTGCCAGCAGCTTAGAGCTCAGGAACACTGAAGCTTTCTTT.

This clone was observed a handful of times. The V call is TRBV30, the J call TRBJ2-5; D may match TRBD1 or TRBD2 (7 bases each). CDR3 length equals 15 residues. Germline V gene lookup returns CDR1 GTSNPN and CDR2 SVGIG (reference sequence). V was clipped by 2 bases and J by 1 base, with 14 bases between them. The CDR3 coding sequence is TGTGCCTGGAGTAGGGGGCCGGGGGGCCAAGAGACCCAGTACTTC. Translation gives CAWSRGPGGQETQYF. The full variable domain, completed using reference TRBV30 and TRBJ2-5, is SQTIHQWPATLVQPVGSPLSLECTVEGTSNPNLYWYRQAAGRGLQLLFYSVGIGQISSEVPQNLSASRPQDRQFILSSKKLLLSDSGFYLCAWSRGPGGQETQYFGPGTRLLVL.

This rearrangement joins TRBV5-1 to TRBJ2-7, with D possibly TRBD1 on 5 matching bases. The CDR3 length is 15 residues. Trimming stripped 0 bases from V and 1 base from J, with 11 bases between. The germline gives CDR1 SGHRS, CDR2 YFSETQ. The CDR3 loop is CASSLDGHLSYEQYF. In nucleotides, the CDR3 is TGCGCCAGCAGCTTGGATGGACACCTGTCCTACGAGCAGTACTTC.

This clone came up a few times. This chain links TRBV6-5 with TRBJ1-2; 7 bases match TRBD1. The ends lost 5 bases at V and 8 bases at J; junction bases unmatched: 8. Germline CDR1 is MNHEY and CDR2 is SVGAGI. This CDR3 is built from 13 residues. Written as DNA, the CDR3 is TGTGCCAGCAGTGACGGGACAGCTTCCGGCTACACCTTC. Translation gives CASSDGTASGYTF.

The CDR3 nucleotides read TGTGCCATCAGTGAGGCACAGTCACGAGGACAGGGCAATCAGCCCCAGCATTTT. Translated, it gives CAISEAQSRGQGNQPQHF. This chain connects TRBV10-3 to TRBJ1-5; 7 bases line up with TRBD1. J gave up 2 bases and V 2 bases, and 12 bases lay outside the gene matches. Germline assignment: CDR1 ENHRY and CDR2 SYGVKD. The CDR3 sequence is 18 residues long.

The chain links TRBV27 to TRBJ2-2; D is unresolved. With 5 bases removed from V and 6 bases from J, the gap between germline ends came to 7 bases. The CDR3 has 12 amino acids. In germline, CDR1 is MNHEY, CDR2 SMNVEV (reference sequence). The CDR3 here is CASSLNAGELFF. CDR3 coding DNA: TGTGCCAGCAGTCTAAACGCCGGGGAGCTGTTTTTT.

For the CDR3, the DNA is TGTGCCAGCAGCGTAGGGACGTGGGATATGAACACTGAAGCTTTCTTT. The encoded protein is CASSVGTWDMNTEAFF. The V gene is TRBV9, the J gene TRBJ1-1; D is undetermined. Germline V lookup: CDR1 SGDLS, CDR2 YYNGEE. The germline V and J ends were trimmed by 0 bases and 0 bases, with 12 bases remaining between them. This CDR3 contains 16 residues.

V gene TRBV5-1 combines with J gene TRBJ1-4, with 9 bases aligning to TRBD1. The V gene end was trimmed by 4 bases and the J gene end by 5 bases; junction bases not matched to a gene: 3. Germline CDR1 and CDR2: SGHRS and YFSETQ. This CDR3 is 14 amino acids long. The CDR3 region is CASSPGQGNEKLFF. Here the CDR3 DNA reads TGCGCCAGCAGCCCAGGACAGGGGAATGAAAAACTGTTTTTT.

The chain uses TRBV19 and TRBJ1-1; a possible D gene is TRBD1 (6 bases). CDR3 size: 14 residues. V was shortened by 10 bases and J by 1 base, with 16 bases between the two germline ends. Germline loops: CDR1 LNHDA, CDR2 SQIVND (reference sequence). DNA of the CDR3: TGTGCCACTCGGGGGGCTCAAAGGAACACTGAAGCTTTCTTT. The encoded protein is CATRGAQRNTEAFF.

The chain links TRBV6-6 to TRBJ1-2; 9 bases align to TRBD1. Looked up from germline, CDR1 is MNHNY and CDR2 is SVGAGI (reference sequence). V shed 6 bases and J 8 bases; nucleotides not matched to a gene: 7. This CDR3 has 13 amino acids. DNA for the CDR3: TGTGCCAGCAGGATAACAGGGGGCGGAGGCTACACCTTC. Translating gives CASRITGGGGYTF.

This chain links TRBV19 with TRBJ1-1, with D hard to call. From germline, CDR1 is LNHDA and CDR2 SQIVND (reference sequence). Trimming removed 6 bases from V and 4 bases from J, with 18 bases in between. This CDR3 is built from 15 residues. CDR3 sequence reads: CASSPPVGRSTEAFF. DNA for the CDR3: TGTGCCAGTAGCCCCCCGGTCGGGAGGAGCACTGAAGCTTTCTTT. The full variable domain, in which reference TRBV19 and TRBJ1-1 provide the parts outside the CDR3, is DGGITQSPKYLFRKEGQNVTLSCEQNLNHDAMYWYRQDPGQGLRLIYYSQIVNDFQKGDIAEGYSVSREKKESFPLTVTSAQKNPTAFYLCASSPPVGRSTEAFFGQGTRLTVV.

The chain recombines TRBV7-9 with TRBJ2-7, with D unclear. Germline-derived CDR1 and CDR2 are SEHNR and FQNEAQ (reference sequence). The CDR3 is 13 amino acids. The V gene lost 5 bases and the J gene lost 0 bases, with 8 bases spanning the gap. CDR3 nucleotide sequence: TGTGCCAGCAGCCCCACGATCTCCTACGAGCAGTACTTC. Protein product: CASSPTISYEQYF.

This clone came up once. The rearrangement links TRBV11-2 to TRBJ2-3; D is undetermined. Per the germline V gene, CDR1 is SGHAT and CDR2 is FQNNGV. The CDR3 contains 13 residues. V shed 0 bases and J shed 11 bases, with 12 bases lying between them. The CDR3 bases are TGTGCCAGCAGCTTAGACAGAAACAATGGGCAGTATTTT. This gives the protein CASSLDRNNGQYF.

This clone was observed a handful of times. The rearrangement joins TRBV5-1 to TRBJ1-6, with D possibly being TRBD1 (6 bases). Looked up from germline, CDR1 is SGHRS and CDR2 is YFSETQ. The CDR3 has 13 residues. The V gene lost 4 bases and the J gene lost 6 bases, with 8 bases spanning the gap. CDR3 loop: CASSPDSNSPLHF. The CDR3 DNA reads as TGCGCCAGCAGCCCGGACAGTAATTCACCCCTCCACTTT. Supplemented by reference TRBV5-1 and TRBJ1-6, the full variable domain reads KAGVTQTPRYLIKTRGQQVTLSCSPISGHRSVSWYQQTPGQGLQFLFEYFSETQRNKGNFPGRFSGRQFSNSRSEMNVSTLELGDSALYLCASSPDSNSPLHFGNGTRLTVT.

The genes are TRBV7-9 and TRBJ1-2; D not resolved. The CDR3 has 12 amino acids. The germline V and J ends were trimmed by 3 bases and 6 bases, with 8 bases remaining between them. From germline, CDR1 is SEHNR and CDR2 FQNEAQ (reference sequence). The CDR3 spells CASSFDTHGYTF. CDR3 sequence (DNA): TGTGCCAGCAGCTTTGACACGCATGGCTACACCTTC.

J is TRBJ2-3 and V is TRBV29-1; 11 bases are shared with TRBD2. With 6 bases clipped from V and 0 bases from J, the junction kept 2 bases outside the gene matches. Germline V CDR1 and CDR2: SQVTM, ANQGSEA. The CDR3 contains 14 residues. CDR3 in DNA: TGCAGCGTGCGGACTAGCGGGAGCACAGATACGCAGTATTTT. Translation: CSVRTSGSTDTQYF.

The V call is TRBV11-2, the J call TRBJ1-2, with D possibly being TRBD1 (5 bases). With 5 bases removed from V and 4 bases from J, the gap between germline ends came to 14 bases. The CDR3 sequence is 14 residues long. The germline V gene encodes CDR1 SGHAT and CDR2 FQNNGV. The CDR3 is CASSPAGSSYGYTF. As DNA, the CDR3 is TGTGCCAGCAGCCCCGCAGGGTCAAGCTATGGCTACACCTTC.

The chain joins TRBV11-3 to TRBJ1-2; D is perhaps TRBD1 (6 bases). The germline CDR1 and CDR2 sequences are SGHNT and YENEEA. Trimming removed 3 bases from V and 6 bases from J, with 14 bases in between. CDR3 size: 14 residues. DNA for the CDR3: TGTGCCAGCAGCTTTAAAGGGGGGGAAGATGGCTACACCTTC. Translated: CASSFKGGEDGYTF.

The rearrangement uses TRBV5-1 and TRBJ2-3; perhaps D is TRBD1 or TRBD2 (5 bases each). The germline V gene encodes CDR1 SGHRS and CDR2 YFSETQ. This CDR3 is 13 amino acids long. V lost 0 bases to trimming and J lost 4 bases, with 6 bases between them. The CDR3 DNA is TGCGCCAGCAGCTTGGGGGGACCAGATACGCAGTATTTT. As protein: CASSLGGPDTQYF.

The rearrangement joins TRBV10-3 to TRBJ2-3, with 10 bases fitting TRBD1. CDR1 and CDR2 from the germline V gene are ENHRY and SYGVKD. J lost 2 bases, V lost 9 bases, and 5 bases had no gene match. This CDR3 has 14 amino acids. The CDR3 bases are TGTGCCATATCCGGGACAGGGGACACAGATACGCAGTATTTT. It encodes CAISGTGDTDTQYF.

Of note for this clone: Within the sample, other DNA sequences also encode this same CDR3. The genes are TRBV29-1 and TRBJ2-7; D is undetermined. CDR1 is SQVTM, CDR2 ANQGSEA, per germline. This CDR3 is built from 14 residues. V was cut by 4 bases and J by 6 bases, with 19 bases left in between. Here the CDR3 reads CSVGGGRQVFEQYF. CDR3 coding DNA: TGCAGCGTTGGGGGTGGGCGACAAGTTTTCGAGCAGTACTTC.